These 23 T cell receptor beta chains were all obtained from the same sample, sequenced in a study of T-cell reconstitution after alpha-beta-depleted transplantation in children. Unique molecular identifiers were used to barcode this TCRbeta library. TCRdb processed the PCR reads anew with MiXCR; each CDR3 protein has one entry. The sample records roughly 190,000 distinct CDR3 sequences, approximately 15% being singletons. Sequenced here: PBMCs from the stem cell graft donor, sampled from the stem cell graft. These receptors came from a human donor who donated a stem cell graft to a child with acute lymphoblastic leukemia.

This clonotype came up many times. The genes are TRBV20-1 and TRBJ2-7; no clear D gene. V lost 2 bases, J lost 2 bases, and 4 bases lay in between. Per germline, CDR1 DFQATT and CDR2 SNEGSKA (reference sequence). CDR3 length equals 11 residues. CDR3 DNA sequence: TGCAGTGCTAGAACTACCTACGAGCAGTACTTC. The encoded protein is CSARTTYEQYF.

The CDR3 region is CASSWGGRDQPQHF. The CDR3 region has the DNA TGTGCCAGCAGTTGGGGGGGGCGGGATCAGCCCCAGCATTTT. The chain recombines TRBV27 with TRBJ1-5; TRBD1 might be the D (6 bases). The germline V gene has CDR1 MNHEY and CDR2 SMNVEV (reference sequence). V was cut by 4 bases and J by 5 bases, with 12 bases left in between. The length of the CDR3 is 14 residues.

This clonotype was found many times. The rearrangement joins TRBV2 to TRBJ1-1; 8 nucleotides line up with TRBD1. This CDR3 has 14 amino acids. Germline CDR1 SNHLY, CDR2 FYNNEI. V shed 5 bases and J 4 bases; nucleotides not matched to a gene: 6. The CDR3 protein is CASSRQGMITEAFF. The CDR3 DNA is TGTGCCAGCAGTCGACAGGGGATGATCACTGAAGCTTTCTTT.

This clonotype came up many times. The gene calls are TRBV5-1 and TRBJ2-3, with unresolved D. The ends were cut back, 2 bases at V and 0 bases at J, with 13 bases in the middle. The CDR3 extends over 16 amino acids. Germline V gene lookup returns CDR1 SGHRS and CDR2 YFSETQ. The CDR3 here is CASSLLADGSTDTQYF. The CDR3, as DNA: TGCGCCAGCAGCTTATTGGCAGATGGGAGCACAGATACGCAGTATTTT.

This clonotype was seen repeatedly, ten times or more. The chain couples TRBV19 to TRBJ1-5; the D gene is possibly TRBD1 (5 bases). V was shortened by 1 base and J by 4 bases, with 11 bases between the two germline ends. The CDR3 extends over 15 amino acids. Germline V gene sequence: CDR1 LNHDA, CDR2 SQIVND (reference sequence). CDR3 bases: TGTGCCAGTAGTATAGGGTCGGGGCTTAATCAGCCCCAGCATTTT. It yields the protein CASSIGSGLNQPQHF.

As to this clonotype: One base away lies a much larger clone, so this may be a sequencing read error. The chain joins TRBV20-1 to TRBJ1-1; D gene unclear. The CDR3 sequence is 15 residues long. Germline loops: CDR1 DFQATT, CDR2 SNEGSKA (reference sequence). The CDR3 loop reads CSAIGRATRNSEAFF. CDR3 nucleotides: TGCAGTGCCATAGGAAGGGCCACCCGGAACTCTGAAGCTTTCTTT.

There are a few counts of this clonotype. The chain couples TRBV5-1 to TRBJ2-2; 8 bases map to TRBD1. Germline trimming cut 6 bases from V and 6 bases from J; bases unmatched to any gene: 13. Germline assignment: CDR1 SGHRS and CDR2 YFSETQ. The CDR3 runs to 16 residues. CDR3 sequence reads: CASTDSGGTSAGELFF. CDR3 nucleotide sequence: TGCGCCAGCACCGATTCAGGGGGCACTTCGGCCGGGGAGCTGTTTTTT.

The table lists this clonotype with a few counts. The chain couples TRBV10-3 to TRBJ1-2, with 7 bases that match TRBD1. Germline V lookup: CDR1 ENHRY, CDR2 SYGVKD. This CDR3 is 14 amino acids long. Trimming at V came to 0 bases and at J to 3 bases, leaving 1 base not matched to a gene. CDR3 bases: TGTGCCATCAGTGAGTCAGGGGGCGACTATGGCTACACCTTC. It translates to CAISESGGDYGYTF.

This clonotype was counted many times. This chain connects TRBV5-1 to TRBJ2-1; D unclear. Trimming shortened V by 0 bases and J by 6 bases, and 13 bases separated the two germline ends. The CDR3 length is 15 residues. Germline values: CDR1 SGHRS, CDR2 YFSETQ. CDR3 residues: CASSLVQRGPNEQFF. CDR3 in DNA: TGCGCCAGCAGCTTGGTGCAGCGAGGCCCCAATGAGCAGTTCTTC.

The table lists this clonotype with many counts. The genes are TRBV5-6 and TRBJ2-1, with D possibly matching TRBD1 (5 bases). The CDR3 is 16 amino acids. Trimming removed 4 bases at V and 0 bases at J, with 14 bases between. Looked up from germline, CDR1 is SGHDT and CDR2 is YYEEEE. CDR3 amino acids: CASSARQLLSYNEQFF. In DNA form, the CDR3 reads TGTGCCAGCAGCGCACGACAGTTACTCTCCTACAATGAGCAGTTCTTC.

This clonotype was seen ten or more times. The rearrangement joins TRBV4-2 to TRBJ2-2; TRBD1 or TRBD2 may be the D gene (5 bases each). Germline assignment: CDR1 LGHNA and CDR2 YNFKEQ. The V and J ends lost 6 bases and 1 base respectively, with 15 bases between them. The CDR3 is 16 residues long. The CDR3 sequence: CASRKLGDGNTGELFF. As DNA, the CDR3 is TGTGCCAGCAGAAAGCTGGGGGACGGGAACACCGGGGAGCTGTTTTTT.

Here the CDR3 reads CSARPGETQYF. The CDR3 DNA follows: TGCAGTGCTAGACCGGGGGAGACCCAGTACTTC. V and J are TRBV20-1 and TRBJ2-5; D perhaps matches TRBD2 (5 bases). Germline CDR1 is DFQATT and CDR2 is SNEGSKA (reference sequence). V shed 2 bases and J shed 5 bases, with 6 bases lying between them. The CDR3 has 11 amino acids.

This clonotype was seen ten or more times. The V gene is TRBV12-3 or TRBV12-4, the J gene TRBJ2-5, with TRBD1 as a possible D gene (6 bases). The CDR3 spans 13 residues. The V gene lost 1 base and the J gene lost 10 bases, with 13 bases spanning the gap. This CDR3 is CASSLGQGSFQYF. CDR3 sequence (DNA): TGTGCCAGCAGTTTAGGGCAGGGGTCCTTCCAGTACTTC.

A few counts support this clonotype. The chain uses TRBV27 and TRBJ1-2; 11 bases fit TRBD1. This CDR3 is built from 15 residues. V lost 4 bases to trimming and J lost 4 bases; unmatched junction nucleotides: 5. Germline assignment: CDR1 MNHEY and CDR2 SMNVEV (reference sequence). The CDR3 loop is CASSSLGQGAYGYTF. The CDR3 DNA reads as TGTGCCAGCAGTTCTCTCGGACAGGGGGCCTATGGCTACACCTTC.

The V and J genes are TRBV2 and TRBJ2-5; D gene uncertain. CDR3 length: 13 residues. Deletions cut 1 base from V and 4 bases from J, with 7 bases between. The germline gives CDR1 SNHLY, CDR2 FYNNEI. Here the CDR3 reads CASSEGDGETQYF. The DNA of the CDR3 is TGTGCCAGCAGTGAAGGTGATGGAGAGACCCAGTACTTC.

The chain employs TRBV5-1 and TRBJ2-2; 8 nucleotides agree with TRBD1. V shed 4 bases, J shed 6 bases, and the junction held 5 bases outside the gene matches. The CDR3 totals 14 residues. Per the germline V gene, CDR1 is SGHRS and CDR2 is YFSETQ. The CDR3 reads CASSARQGSGELFF. Here the CDR3 DNA reads TGCGCCAGCAGCGCACGACAGGGGTCCGGGGAGCTGTTTTTT.

This clonotype was seen only a few times. The gene calls are TRBV5-1 and TRBJ1-1; 7 bases are a match to TRBD1. CDR3 length: 14 amino acids. Unmatched junction bases numbered 6, after V lost 4 bases and J lost 3 bases. Germline V gene data show CDR1 as SGHRS and CDR2 as YFSETQ. The CDR3 spells CASSVDRRDTEAFF. Written as DNA, the CDR3 is TGCGCCAGCAGCGTGGACAGGAGAGACACTGAAGCTTTCTTT.

The V and J genes are TRBV5-1 and TRBJ2-3; perhaps TRBD2 as D (5 bases). Trimming cost V 5 bases and J 0 bases, with 16 bases left between them. This CDR3 region has 16 residues. Germline V gives CDR1 SGHRS, CDR2 YFSETQ. The CDR3 nucleotides are TGCGCCAGCAGACCGCCGGGAACCACTAGCACAGATACGCAGTATTTT. As protein: CASRPPGTTSTDTQYF.

At least ten counts were recorded for this clonotype. CDR3 sequence reads: CSAPGASTDTQYF. CDR3 coding DNA: TGCAGCGCCCCTGGGGCTAGCACAGATACGCAGTATTTT. The chain is built from TRBV29-1 and TRBJ2-3, with a tentative D call TRBD1 (5 bases). V was trimmed by 7 bases and J by 0 bases, leaving 11 bases between them. The CDR3 loop spans 13 amino acids. The germline gives CDR1 SQVTM, CDR2 ANQGSEA.

Ten or more counts support this clonotype. The V call is TRBV25-1, the J call TRBJ2-7, with D tentatively TRBD2 (6 bases). V lost 6 bases, J lost 0 bases, and 12 bases lay in between. The CDR3 runs 14 residues. Germline-derived CDR1 and CDR2 are MGHDK and SYGVNS. CDR3 in amino acids: CASRGGGDSYEQYF. The CDR3 region has the DNA TGTGCCAGCAGAGGTGGAGGGGACTCCTACGAGCAGTACTTC.

This clonotype occurred many times. V usage is TRBV6-5 and J usage is TRBJ1-1; a weak D match, TRBD1 (6 bases). Looked up from germline, CDR1 is MNHEY and CDR2 is SVGAGI. The CDR3 length is 15 residues. Between the trimmed V and J ends, which lost 3 bases and 2 bases, there was a span of 13 bases. This CDR3 is CASSYAGGRNTEAFF. CDR3 DNA sequence: TGTGCCAGCAGTTATGCGGGGGGGCGAAACACTGAAGCTTTCTTT.

This clonotype was counted at least ten times. The V call is TRBV29-1, the J call TRBJ2-1; TRBD2 matches at 7 bases. The CDR3 consists of 15 residues. Trimming cost V 3 bases and J 6 bases; bases outside gene matches: 11. Germline V gene sequence: CDR1 SQVTM, CDR2 ANQGSEA. The CDR3 loop reads CSVESGTTILNEQFF. CDR3 DNA sequence: TGCAGCGTTGAGTCCGGGACTACCATCCTCAATGAGCAGTTCTTC.

As for this clonotype: This may come from a read error, since a much larger clone is one base off. J is TRBJ2-7 and V is TRBV10-3; D is perhaps TRBD2 (6 bases). Germline CDR1 and CDR2: ENHRY and SYGVKD. This CDR3 spans 14 amino acids. In nucleotides, the CDR3 is TGTGCCATCAGTGAGTCTGGGCGGGGTTACGACCAGTACTTC. Its translation: CAISESGRGYDQYF.